What follows are 8 T cell receptor beta chains derived from one specimen sequenced in a study of T cell responses to AZD1222 COVID-19 vaccine. The data were produced by immunoSEQ multiplex PCR, yet TCRdb's version contains in-frame clones alone and is incomplete. Among over 130,000 clones, roughly nine tenths were seen once, and the ten largest hold about a tenth. The specimen comprised peripheral blood, sampled 28 days after the second AZD1222 dose. The source is an adult who received the AZD1222 COVID-19 vaccine.

J is TRBJ1-5 and V is TRBV4-1; no clear D. Trimming left V 1 base short and J 3 bases short, with 7 bases between. CDR1 is MGHRA and CDR2 is YSYEKL in the germline V gene. This CDR3 comprises 14 residues. The CDR3 reads CASSQAGTNQPQHF. CDR3 nucleotide sequence: TGCGCCAGCAGCCAAGCAGGAACCAATCAGCCCCAGCATTTT.

The gene calls are TRBV6-1 and TRBJ1-4; TRBD1 matches at 8 bases. The CDR3 is 15 amino acids. V was clipped by 5 bases and J by 7 bases; unmatched bases: 9. Germline-derived CDR1 and CDR2 are MNHNS and SASEGT. The chain's CDR3 is CASSLLQGVGEKLFF. As DNA, the CDR3 is TGTGCCAGCAGTCTATTACAGGGGGTCGGTGAAAAACTGTTTTTT.

This clone was seen a single time. This rearrangement joins TRBV15 to TRBJ2-2; TRBD1 matches 7 bases. The germline V gene encodes CDR1 LNHNV and CDR2 YYDKDF (reference sequence). J gave up 7 bases and V 1 base, and 9 bases lay outside the gene matches. CDR3 length: 16 residues. CDR3 coding DNA: TGTGCCACCAGCAGAGGGATCACAGGGGTTGGCGGGGAGCTGTTTTTT. Its translation: CATSRGITGVGGELFF.

This chain links TRBV15 with TRBJ2-1; 10 nucleotides line up with TRBD1. Trimming took 3 bases from V and 4 from J; bases not matched to a gene: 6. This CDR3 has 16 amino acids. Germline CDR1 reads LNHNV; CDR2 reads YYDKDF (reference sequence). CDR3 region: CATSRPGQGIYNEQFF. CDR3 bases: TGTGCCACCAGCAGGCCGGGACAGGGGATATACAATGAGCAGTTCTTC.

The V call is TRBV4-2, the J call TRBJ1-2, with TRBD1 as a possible D gene (6 bases). Trimming cost V 1 base and J 6 bases, with 18 bases left between them. Germline V gene lookup returns CDR1 LGHNA and CDR2 YNFKEQ. The CDR3 loop spans 16 amino acids. CDR3 residues: CASSQGRQVSRDGYTF. CDR3 nucleotide sequence: TGTGCCAGCAGCCAAGGCAGACAGGTGAGCCGGGATGGCTACACCTTC.

The chain combines TRBV7-9 with TRBJ2-7, with D maybe TRBD1 (5 bases). Germline-derived CDR1 and CDR2 are SEHNR and FQNEAQ (reference sequence). This CDR3 spans 12 amino acids. Trimming stripped 4 bases from V and 6 bases from J, with 10 bases between. This CDR3 reads CASSSQGLEQYV. CDR3 nucleotides: TGTGCCAGCAGCTCGCAGGGTCTCGAGCAGTACGTC.

J is TRBJ2-1 and V is TRBV12-3 or TRBV12-4; D remains unclear. The CDR3 length is 10 residues. Trimming shortened V by 2 bases and J by 8 bases, and 1 base separated the two germline ends. DNA for the CDR3: TGTGCCAGCAGTTTACATGAGCAGTTCTTC. This sequence encodes CASSLHEQFF.

The rearrangement links TRBV7-9 to TRBJ1-6; D is uncertain. The CDR3 has 14 residues. Between the trimmed V and J ends, which lost 0 bases and 7 bases, there was a span of 7 bases. Germline CDR1 reads SEHNR; CDR2 reads FQNEAQ (reference sequence). The CDR3 nucleotides read TGTGCCAGCAGCTTAGCTTCGGGGAATTCACCCCTCCACTTT. Translated: CASSLASGNSPLHF.